The entry that follows covers one T cell receptor beta chain sequence. Its antigen is currently unknown. This record belongs to a study of shared clonotypes between healthy human individuals. Study at large: CD4 naive and CD4 memory each took three plates per donor, while CD8 naive took two and CD8 memory one.

General observations from the study: Compared with memory subsets, naive subsets generally had larger estimated richness.

Every immunoSEQ plate was one replicate of a subset's evenly spread DNA. TCRdb's copy holds only in-frame clones and misses some; the assay was immunoSEQ multiplex PCR. The profile shows more than 2 million clones, 85% to 95% of them singletons. CDR3 length: 15 amino acids. Germline CDR1 reads GTSNPN; CDR2 reads SVGIG (reference sequence). V was trimmed by 0 bases and J by 5 bases, leaving 16 bases between them. Sequences were obtained from naive CD4+ T cells sorted from blood. Subset denoted: CD45RA+ positively selected. The source is a man aged 18-30 years in good health. The chain is built from TRBV30 and TRBJ1-1; D unclear. This chain's CDR3 is CAWSVPSLGRTEAFF. The CDR3 coding sequence is TGTGCCTGGAGTGTACCCTCTCTTGGGAGGACTGAAGCTTTCTTT.